The T cell receptor (beta chain) described here comes from a study of OX40 agonist ivuxolimab in advanced cancers. Across the whole study: Two patients with cutaneous melanoma and one with hepatocellular carcinoma, three in total, showed partial responses.

CDR1 SGHRS and CDR2 YFSETQ come from the germline V gene. The CDR3 is made up of 13 amino acids. Trimming took 2 bases from V and 3 from J, leaving 9 bases between them. Sequenced by immunoSEQ multiplex PCR; TCRdb stores in-frame clones only, minus some. The sample yields roughly 120,000 clones, around nine tenths seen once. This sequence joins TRBV5-1 and TRBJ2-7; weak D call: TRBD1 (5 bases). The sequencing used CD4+ or CD8+ T cells sorted from blood, collected in a trial of the OX40 agonist ivuxolimab. The sequence came from an adult with an advanced solid tumor such as melanoma, head and neck, liver or kidney cancer. The CDR3 loop is CASSFDSDYEQYF. DNA for the CDR3: TGCGCCAGCAGCTTCGACAGCGACTACGAGCAGTACTTC.